This T cell receptor beta chain originates from a study of blood T cells in healthy people across ages. A second PCR, run for about 6 to 12 cycles, used a sample-barcoded 5' primer plus a J-beta primer mix. TCRdb passed the 5' RACE reads through MiXCR, listing each CDR3 protein once. Found here are hundreds of thousands of distinct CDR3 sequences, roughly 60% of them singletons; the top ten hold 20% to 25%. Each donor's blood draw was roughly 10 milliliters of peripheral blood. Samples had at least 6.5 million PBMCs isolated from them. V gave up 8 bases and J gave up 0 bases; unmatched junction bases: 10. Germline assignment: CDR1 MNHEY and CDR2 SMNVEV (reference sequence). The CDR3 runs to 17 residues. This clonotype was counted a few times.

The J gene is TRBJ2-6, the V gene TRBV27, with 7 nucleotides matching TRBD1. The receptor's source is a man under 40 in good health. The sequencing sample was made of blood. CDR3 sequence: CASGRDSFYSGANVLTF. CDR3 sequence (DNA): TGTGCCAGCGGACGGGACAGCTTCTACTCTGGGGCCAACGTCCTGACTTTC.